This TCR beta chain is from a study of long-term antiretroviral therapy in people with HIV. Trimming removed 5 bases from V and 7 bases from J; junction bases left unmatched: 3. The germline gives CDR1 MNHNY, CDR2 SVGAGI (reference sequence). The CDR3 length is 12 residues. Researchers ran immunoSEQ v3.0 at survey level. Produced via immunoSEQ multiplex PCR; TCRdb's table is partial and in-frame only. Found here are around 19,000 clones, over 75% of them singletons; the top ten hold roughly 3.1%. This sequence originates from a woman between 45 and 65 years old with HIV. The genes are TRBV6-6 and TRBJ2-7; TRBD2 agrees at 9 bases. The material sequenced was unsorted PBMCs, taken 2.6 years after starting antiretroviral therapy. This chain's CDR3 is CASSHGLAEQYF. The CDR3 DNA follows: TGTGCCAGCAGTCATGGACTAGCGGAGCAGTACTTC.